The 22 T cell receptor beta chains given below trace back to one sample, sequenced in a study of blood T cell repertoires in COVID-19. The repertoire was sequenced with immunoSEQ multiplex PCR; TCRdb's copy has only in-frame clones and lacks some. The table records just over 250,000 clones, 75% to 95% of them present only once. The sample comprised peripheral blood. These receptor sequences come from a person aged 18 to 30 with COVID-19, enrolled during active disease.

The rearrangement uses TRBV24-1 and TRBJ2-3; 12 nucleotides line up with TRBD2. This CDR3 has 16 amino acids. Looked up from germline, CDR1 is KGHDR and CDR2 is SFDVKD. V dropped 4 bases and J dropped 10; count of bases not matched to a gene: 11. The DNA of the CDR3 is TGTGCCACCAGTGACCCCGGGCTAGCGGGAGGGCCAGCGCAGTATTTT. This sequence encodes CATSDPGLAGGPAQYF.

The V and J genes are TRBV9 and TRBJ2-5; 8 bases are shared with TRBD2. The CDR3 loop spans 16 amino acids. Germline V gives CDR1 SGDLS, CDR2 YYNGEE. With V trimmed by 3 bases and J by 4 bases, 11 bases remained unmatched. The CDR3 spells CASSGSGTPRGETQYF. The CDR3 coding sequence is TGTGCCAGCAGCGGTAGCGGGACCCCCCGGGGAGAGACCCAGTACTTC. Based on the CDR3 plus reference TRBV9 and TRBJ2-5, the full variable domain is DSGVTQTPKHLITATGQRVTLRCSPRSGDLSVYWYQQSLDQGLQFLIQYYNGEERAKGNILERFSAQQFPDLHSELNLSSLELGDSALYFCASSGSGTPRGETQYFGPGTRLLVL.

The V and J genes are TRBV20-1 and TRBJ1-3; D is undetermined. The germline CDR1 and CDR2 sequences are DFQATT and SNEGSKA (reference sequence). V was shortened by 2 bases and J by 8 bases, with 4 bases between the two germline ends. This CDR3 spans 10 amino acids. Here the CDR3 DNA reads TGCAGTGCTAGATCTGACACCATATATTTT. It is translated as CSARSDTIYF.

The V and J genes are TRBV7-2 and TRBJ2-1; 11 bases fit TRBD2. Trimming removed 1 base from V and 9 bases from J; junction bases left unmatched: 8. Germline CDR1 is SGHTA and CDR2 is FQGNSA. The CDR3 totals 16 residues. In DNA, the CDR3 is TGTGCCAGCAGCTTAGACGGCCGTGGACTAGCGGGTGAGCAGTTCTTC. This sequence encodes CASSLDGRGLAGEQFF. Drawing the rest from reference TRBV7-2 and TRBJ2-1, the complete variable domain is GAGVSQSPSNKVTEKGKDVELRCDPISGHTALYWYRQSLGQGLEFLIYFQGNSAPDKSGLPSDRFSAERTGGSVSTLTIQRTQQEDSAVYLCASSLDGRGLAGEQFFGPGTRLTVL.

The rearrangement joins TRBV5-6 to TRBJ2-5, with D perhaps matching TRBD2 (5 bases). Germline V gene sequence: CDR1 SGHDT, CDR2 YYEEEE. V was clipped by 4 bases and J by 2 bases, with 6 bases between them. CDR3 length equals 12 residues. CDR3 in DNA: TGTGCCAGCAGCGGACTGCAAGAGACCCAGTACTTC. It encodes CASSGLQETQYF.

This chain's CDR3 is CASSRQPNTEAFF. As DNA, the CDR3 is TGTGCCAGCAGTCGACAGCCGAACACTGAAGCTTTCTTT. The chain links TRBV6-5 to TRBJ1-1; maybe TRBD1 (5 bases). This CDR3 has 13 amino acids. V was cut by 5 bases and J by 1 base, with 8 bases left in between. CDR1 MNHEY and CDR2 SVGAGI come from the germline V gene.

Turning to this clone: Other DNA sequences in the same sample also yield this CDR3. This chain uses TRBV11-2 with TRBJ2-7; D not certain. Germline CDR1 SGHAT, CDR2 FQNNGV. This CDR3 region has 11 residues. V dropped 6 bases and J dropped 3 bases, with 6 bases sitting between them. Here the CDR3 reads CASRRSYEQYF. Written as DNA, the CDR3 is TGTGCCAGCAGGCGAAGCTACGAGCAGTACTTC.

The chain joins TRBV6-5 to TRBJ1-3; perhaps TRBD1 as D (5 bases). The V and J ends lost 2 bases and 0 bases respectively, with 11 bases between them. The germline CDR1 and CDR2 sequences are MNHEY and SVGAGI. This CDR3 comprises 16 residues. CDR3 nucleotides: TGTGCCAGCAGTTACCAGGGCGGGGGCTCTGGAAACACCATATATTTT. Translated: CASSYQGGGSGNTIYF.

CDR3 loop: CASSVGQGRTDTQYF. CDR3 bases: TGTGCCAGCAGCGTAGGGCAGGGAAGAACAGATACGCAGTATTTT. The chain links TRBV9 to TRBJ2-3; tentatively, D is TRBD1 (5 bases). The CDR3 length is 15 residues. Germline loops: CDR1 SGDLS, CDR2 YYNGEE. Trimming pared 0 bases from V and 3 bases from J, leaving 11 bases between.

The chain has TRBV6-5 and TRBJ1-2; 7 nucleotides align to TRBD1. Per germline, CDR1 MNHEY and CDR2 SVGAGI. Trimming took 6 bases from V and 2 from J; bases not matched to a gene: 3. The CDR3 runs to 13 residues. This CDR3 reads CASSRTGNYGYTF. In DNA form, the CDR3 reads TGTGCCAGCAGCAGGACAGGCAACTATGGCTACACCTTC.

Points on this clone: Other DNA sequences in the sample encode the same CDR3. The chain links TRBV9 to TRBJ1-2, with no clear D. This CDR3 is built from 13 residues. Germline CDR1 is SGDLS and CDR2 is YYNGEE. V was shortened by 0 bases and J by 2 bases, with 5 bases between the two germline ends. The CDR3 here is CASSVDSNYGYTF. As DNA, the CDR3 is TGTGCCAGCAGCGTAGACTCAAACTATGGCTACACCTTC.

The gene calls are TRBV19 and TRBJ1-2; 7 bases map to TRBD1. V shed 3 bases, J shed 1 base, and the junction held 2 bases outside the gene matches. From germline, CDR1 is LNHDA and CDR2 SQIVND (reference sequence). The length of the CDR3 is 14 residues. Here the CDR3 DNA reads TGTGCCAGTAGTATGGGACAGTATAACTATGGCTACACCTTC. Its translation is CASSMGQYNYGYTF.

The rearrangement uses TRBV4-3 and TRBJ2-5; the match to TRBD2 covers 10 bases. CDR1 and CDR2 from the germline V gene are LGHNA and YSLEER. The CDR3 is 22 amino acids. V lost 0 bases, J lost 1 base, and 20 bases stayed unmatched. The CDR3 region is CASSQDLLGVTASGSPQETQYF. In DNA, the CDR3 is TGCGCCAGCAGCCAAGATCTTTTAGGAGTGACGGCTAGCGGGAGTCCCCAAGAGACCCAGTACTTC.

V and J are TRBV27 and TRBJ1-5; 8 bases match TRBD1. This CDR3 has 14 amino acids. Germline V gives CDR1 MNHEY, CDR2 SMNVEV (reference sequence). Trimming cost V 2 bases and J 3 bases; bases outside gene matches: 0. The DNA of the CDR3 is TGTGCCAGCAGTTTACAGGGGGCCAATCAGCCCCAGCATTTT. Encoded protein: CASSLQGANQPQHF.

Written as DNA, the CDR3 is TGTGCCAGCAGCCCCCGCGGACAAGCGAGCAGCTACACCTTC. Translated, it gives CASSPRGQASSYTF. The chain couples TRBV14 to TRBJ1-2; perhaps TRBD1 as D (5 bases). The V gene's germline CDR1 is SGHDN and CDR2 FVKESK. CDR3 size: 14 residues. V lost 4 bases to trimming and J lost 9 bases, with 18 bases between them.

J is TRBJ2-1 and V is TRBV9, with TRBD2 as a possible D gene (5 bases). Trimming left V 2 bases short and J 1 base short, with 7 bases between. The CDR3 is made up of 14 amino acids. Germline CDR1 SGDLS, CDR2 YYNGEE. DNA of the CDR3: TGTGCCAGCAGCGTCTTAGCGTCCTACAATGAGCAGTTCTTC. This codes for CASSVLASYNEQFF.

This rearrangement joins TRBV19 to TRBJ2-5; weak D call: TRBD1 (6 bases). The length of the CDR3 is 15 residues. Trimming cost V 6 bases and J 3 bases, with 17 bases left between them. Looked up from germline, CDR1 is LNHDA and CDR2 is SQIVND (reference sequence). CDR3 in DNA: TGTGCCAGTAGGTCTCCCCGGGACACCGAAGAGACCCAGTACTTC. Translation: CASRSPRDTEETQYF.

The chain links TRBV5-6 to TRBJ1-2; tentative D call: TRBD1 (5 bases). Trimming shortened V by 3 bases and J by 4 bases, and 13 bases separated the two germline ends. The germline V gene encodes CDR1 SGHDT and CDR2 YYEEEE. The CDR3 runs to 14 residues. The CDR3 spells CASSSLRGGYGYTF. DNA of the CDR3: TGTGCCAGCAGCTCCCTCCGGGGGGGCTATGGCTACACCTTC.

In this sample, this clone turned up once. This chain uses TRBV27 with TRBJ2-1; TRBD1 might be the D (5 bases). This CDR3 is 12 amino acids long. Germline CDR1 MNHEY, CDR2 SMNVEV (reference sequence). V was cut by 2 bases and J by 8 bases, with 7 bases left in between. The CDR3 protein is CASSLIGDEQFF. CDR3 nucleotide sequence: TGTGCCAGCAGTTTAATAGGGGATGAGCAGTTCTTC.

CDR3 nucleotides: TGTGCCACCCAGGACAGTGACACAGATACGCAGTATTTT. The encoded protein is CATQDSDTDTQYF. The chain carries TRBV24-1 and TRBJ2-3, with D possibly matching TRBD1 (6 bases). The CDR3 extends over 13 amino acids. Germline loops: CDR1 KGHDR, CDR2 SFDVKD. V lost 9 bases and J lost 2, with 11 bases in between.

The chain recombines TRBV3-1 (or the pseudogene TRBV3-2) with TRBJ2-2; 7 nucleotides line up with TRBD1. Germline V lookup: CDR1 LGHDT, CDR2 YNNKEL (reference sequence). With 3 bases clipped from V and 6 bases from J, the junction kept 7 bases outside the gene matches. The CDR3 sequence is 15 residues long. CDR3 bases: TGTGCCAGCAGCCACACCGGGACAGTCCCCGGGGAGCTGTTTTTT. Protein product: CASSHTGTVPGELFF.

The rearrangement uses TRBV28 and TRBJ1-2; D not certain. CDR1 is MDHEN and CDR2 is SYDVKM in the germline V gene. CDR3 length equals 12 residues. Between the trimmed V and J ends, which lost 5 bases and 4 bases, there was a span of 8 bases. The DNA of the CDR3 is TGTGCCAGCAGTCGGGGTGTCTATGGCTACACCTTC. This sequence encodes CASSRGVYGYTF.